This T cell receptor beta chain was retrieved from a study of long-term antiretroviral therapy in people with HIV. The study's findings and limits: The blood, collected between the mid-2000s and the late 2010s, was possibly taken under older ART regimens. Post-ART diversity increased but stayed below transplant donor controls.

None of the participants with HIV were treated outside the United States. After removal of 1 base from V and 1 base from J, the junction contained 2 bases not matched to a gene. The CDR3 is 16 residues long. Per germline, CDR1 MGHRA and CDR2 YSYEKL. In the case of this clone: Its antigen remains unknown.

This was the immunoSEQ v3.0 assay at survey level. Assay used: immunoSEQ multiplex PCR; TCRdb lists only in-frame clones, some missing. This sample has fewer than 20,000 clones, with around 84% found just once. The origin of this receptor is a woman in her forties or fifties with HIV. The starting material was unsorted PBMCs, obtained 0.3 years after starting antiretroviral therapy. This chain uses TRBV4-1 with TRBJ2-3, with 10 bases matching TRBD1. DNA for the CDR3: TGCGCCAGCAGCCAAGTCGGGACAGGGGGCACAGATACGCAGTATTTT. Protein: CASSQVGTGGTDTQYF.